These 17 T cell receptor beta chains share one sample of origin, sequenced in a study of cytomegalovirus exposure and HLA in healthy donors. Repertoires were generated with immunoSEQ multiplex PCR, while TCRdb's copy carries only in-frame clones and drops some. The sample gives under 350,000 clones, 86% of which show up once; approximately 1% is in the top ten. Material for sequencing was PBMCs. The source of these receptors is a woman between 18 and 29 years old in good health and CMV-seronegative.

This chain joins TRBV11-2 and TRBJ2-3; TRBD2 aligns across 10 bases. Germline trimming cut 2 bases from V and 6 bases from J; bases unmatched to any gene: 8. The CDR3 loop spans 16 amino acids. Germline loops: CDR1 SGHAT, CDR2 FQNNGV. The CDR3 sequence: CASSLLPSGGVDTQYF. CDR3 DNA: TGTGCCAGCAGCTTACTACCCAGCGGGGGGGTGGATACGCAGTATTTT.

This chain joins TRBV7-2 and TRBJ2-7, with TRBD2 identical over 10 bases. The CDR3 sequence is 18 residues long. With V trimmed by 0 bases and J by 3 bases, 11 bases remained unmatched. Per germline, CDR1 SGHTA and CDR2 FQGNSA. As DNA, the CDR3 is TGTGCCAGCAGCTTAGCTGGGACTAGCGTCCCTCCCCACTACGAGCAGTACTTC. Protein: CASSLAGTSVPPHYEQYF.

The chain carries TRBV4-2 and TRBJ2-1, with 7 positions matching TRBD2. Trimming cost V 1 base and J 9 bases; bases outside gene matches: 12. CDR1 LGHNA and CDR2 YNFKEQ come from the germline V gene. This CDR3 spans 16 amino acids. CDR3 in amino acids: CASSQGWDYAASEQFF. Here the CDR3 DNA reads TGTGCCAGCAGCCAAGGGTGGGACTACGCGGCAAGTGAGCAGTTCTTC.

This sequence joins TRBV6-5 and TRBJ2-7; D possibly corresponds to TRBD1 (7 bases). The CDR3 spans 15 residues. The germline gives CDR1 MNHEY, CDR2 SVGAGI. V lost 0 bases and J 2 bases, leaving 11 bases between the germline ends. CDR3 sequence reads: CASSYSAGGTYEQYF. CDR3 nucleotide sequence: TGTGCCAGCAGTTACTCGGCAGGGGGGACCTACGAGCAGTACTTC.

V is TRBV5-1 and J is TRBJ2-3; tentative D call: TRBD2 (5 bases). Trimming cost V 3 bases and J 9 bases, with 20 bases left between them. Germline CDR1 reads SGHRS; CDR2 reads YFSETQ. The CDR3 has 15 amino acids. The CDR3 DNA follows: TGCGCCAGCAGCTCCCGGGATTCTGGGAGCGGAACGCAGTATTTT. This codes for CASSSRDSGSGTQYF.

This chain connects TRBV30 to TRBJ2-7; 10 bases fit TRBD1. The length of the CDR3 is 14 residues. Germline loops: CDR1 GTSNPN, CDR2 SVGIG (reference sequence). The V segment lost 5 bases and the J segment 5 bases; nucleotides outside the gene matches: 9. The CDR3 DNA reads TGTGCCTGGGTTGACGGGACAGGGGTTCACGAGCAGTACTTC. The encoded protein is CAWVDGTGVHEQYF. Using reference TRBV30 and TRBJ2-7 for the parts outside the CDR3, the full variable domain is SQTIHQWPATLVQPVGSPLSLECTVEGTSNPNLYWYRQAAGRGLQLLFYSVGIGQISSEVPQNLSASRPQDRQFILSSKKLLLSDSGFYLCAWVDGTGVHEQYFGPGTRLTVT.

Comments on this clone: This sample includes further DNA sequences coding for the same CDR3. CDR3 nucleotide sequence: TGTGCCAGCTCACGAGCGGTGAACACTGAAGCTTTCTTT. It yields the protein CASSRAVNTEAFF. This chain joins TRBV18 and TRBJ1-1; D unclear. This CDR3 comprises 13 residues. Trimming shortened V by 4 bases and J by 0 bases, and 6 bases separated the two germline ends. Germline V lookup: CDR1 KGHSH, CDR2 LQKENI.

This chain connects TRBV7-9 to TRBJ1-6; the match to TRBD1 covers 9 bases. The CDR3 totals 15 residues. Per germline, CDR1 SEHNR and CDR2 FQNEAQ (reference sequence). V lost 5 bases to trimming and J lost 9 bases; unmatched junction nucleotides: 8. This chain's CDR3 is CASSPWTGESSPLHF. The CDR3 bases are TGTGCCAGCAGCCCCTGGACAGGGGAAAGTTCACCCCTCCACTTT.

CDR3 nucleotide sequence: TGTGCCAGCAGCTCCCCTACAGAGAATCCGAACACCGGGGAGCTGTTTTTT. Amino acids: CASSSPTENPNTGELFF. The V call is TRBV11-2, the J call TRBJ2-2; D is uncertain. The CDR3 is made up of 17 amino acids. V was shortened by 4 bases and J by 0 bases, with 15 bases between the two germline ends. Germline CDR1 reads SGHAT; CDR2 reads FQNNGV. The entire variable domain, with the rest obtained from reference TRBV11-2 and TRBJ2-2, is as follows: EAGVAQSPRYKIIEKRQSVAFWCNPISGHATLYWYQQILGQGPKLLIQFQNNGVVDDSQLPKDRFSAERLKGVDSTLKIQPAKLEDSAVYLCASSSPTENPNTGELFFGEGSRLTVL.

V and J are TRBV30 and TRBJ1-4; no clear D. The CDR3 totals 11 residues. Trimming took 2 bases from V and 7 from J, leaving 5 bases between them. Looked up from germline, CDR1 is GTSNPN and CDR2 is SVGIG (reference sequence). Here the CDR3 DNA reads TGTGCCTGGAGTTCTTCTGAAAAACTGTTTTTT. This gives the protein CAWSSSEKLFF.

The chain has TRBV2 and TRBJ1-1; perhaps TRBD1 as D (5 bases). Between the trimmed V and J ends, which lost 2 bases and 4 bases, there was a span of 23 bases. The CDR3 has 18 residues. Germline CDR1 reads SNHLY; CDR2 reads FYNNEI. The CDR3 here is CASSERALFSRGSTEAFF. The CDR3, as DNA: TGTGCCAGCAGTGAACGGGCCCTTTTCTCCCGGGGGTCCACTGAAGCTTTCTTT.

V is TRBV18 and J is TRBJ2-7, with TRBD2 as a possible D gene (6 bases). Germline V gene lookup returns CDR1 KGHSH and CDR2 LQKENI. Trimming took 6 bases from V and 1 from J, leaving 10 bases between them. The CDR3 extends over 13 amino acids. CDR3 sequence: CASSHGGSYEQYF. CDR3 in DNA: TGTGCCAGCTCGCACGGGGGATCCTACGAGCAGTACTTC. The full variable domain, its missing parts supplied by reference TRBV18 and TRBJ2-7, is NAGVMQNPRHLVRRRGQEARLRCSPMKGHSHVYWYRQLPEEGLKFMVYLQKENIIDESGMPKERFSAEFPKEGPSILRIQQVVRGDSAAYFCASSHGGSYEQYFGPGTRLTVT.

The chain employs TRBV5-1 and TRBJ1-5; 9 bases map to TRBD1. CDR1 and CDR2 (germline): SGHRS, YFSETQ. The CDR3 covers 14 residues. The V and J ends lost 5 bases and 5 bases, in that order; junction bases with no gene match: 5. CDR3 sequence: CASRPGQGDQPQHF. As DNA, the CDR3 is TGCGCCAGCAGGCCGGGACAGGGCGATCAGCCCCAGCATTTT.

This clone occurred a few times. In DNA, the CDR3 is TGCGCCAGCAGTACTCACAGGGCCTTCACAGATACGCAGTATTTT. As protein: CASSTHRAFTDTQYF. The chain links TRBV23-1 to TRBJ2-3, with D perhaps TRBD1 (6 bases). TRBV23-1 belongs to the ORF category, with a function that is uncertain. The CDR3 consists of 15 residues. The V and J ends lost 5 bases and 2 bases respectively, with 14 bases between them.

This chain links TRBV5-1 with TRBJ2-1; 11 bases line up with TRBD2. V gave up 5 bases and J gave up 5 bases; unmatched junction bases: 9. CDR1 is SGHRS, CDR2 YFSETQ, per germline. The CDR3 has 16 amino acids. The CDR3 coding sequence is TGCGCCAGCAGACTGCTTAGCGGGGGGGCGGACAATGAGCAGTTCTTC. This gives the protein CASRLLSGGADNEQFF.

The gene calls are TRBV27 and TRBJ2-1; TRBD1 agrees at 7 bases. CDR1 MNHEY and CDR2 SMNVEV come from the germline V gene (reference sequence). This CDR3 has 16 residues. V lost 1 base, J lost 2 bases, and 5 bases stayed unmatched. As DNA, the CDR3 is TGTGCCAGCAGTTTATTGGGGACAGAAACCTACAATGAGCAGTTCTTC. It codes for CASSLLGTETYNEQFF.

This clone was observed a few times. This chain joins TRBV5-1 and TRBJ1-5, with TRBD1 matching over 8 bases. The CDR3 consists of 15 residues. Trimming at V came to 4 bases and at J to 2 bases, leaving 5 bases not matched to a gene. Germline lookup yields CDR1 SGHRS and CDR2 YFSETQ. The chain's CDR3 is CASSHGQGGNQPQHF. CDR3 DNA sequence: TGCGCCAGCAGCCACGGACAGGGCGGCAATCAGCCCCAGCATTTT.